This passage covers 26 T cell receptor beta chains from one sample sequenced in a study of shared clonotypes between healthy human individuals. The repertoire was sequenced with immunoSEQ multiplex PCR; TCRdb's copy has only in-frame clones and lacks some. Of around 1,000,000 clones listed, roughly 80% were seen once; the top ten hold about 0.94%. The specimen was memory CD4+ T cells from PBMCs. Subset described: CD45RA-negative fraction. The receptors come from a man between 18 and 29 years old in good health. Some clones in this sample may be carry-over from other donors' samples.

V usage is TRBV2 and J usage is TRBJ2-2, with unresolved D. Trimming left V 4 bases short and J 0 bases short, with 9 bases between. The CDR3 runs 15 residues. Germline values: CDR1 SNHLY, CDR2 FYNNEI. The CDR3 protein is CASSAMPSNTGELFF. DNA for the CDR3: TGTGCCAGCAGTGCTATGCCCTCGAACACCGGGGAGCTGTTTTTT.

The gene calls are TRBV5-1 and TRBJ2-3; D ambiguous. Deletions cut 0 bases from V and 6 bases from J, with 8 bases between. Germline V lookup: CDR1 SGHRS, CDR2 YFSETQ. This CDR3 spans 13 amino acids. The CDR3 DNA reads TGCGCCAGCAGCTTGGAGGGCGACGATACGCAGTATTTT. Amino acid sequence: CASSLEGDDTQYF.

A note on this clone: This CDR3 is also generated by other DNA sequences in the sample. The CDR3 sequence is CASSSGTSSDTQYF. The DNA for the CDR3 is TGCGCCAGCAGCTCAGGGACTAGCTCAGATACGCAGTATTTT. The V gene is TRBV5-1, the J gene TRBJ2-3, with TRBD2 matching 9 bases. Germline trimming cut 3 bases from V and 4 bases from J; bases unmatched to any gene: 3. CDR3 length: 14 residues. Germline V gene data show CDR1 as SGHRS and CDR2 as YFSETQ.

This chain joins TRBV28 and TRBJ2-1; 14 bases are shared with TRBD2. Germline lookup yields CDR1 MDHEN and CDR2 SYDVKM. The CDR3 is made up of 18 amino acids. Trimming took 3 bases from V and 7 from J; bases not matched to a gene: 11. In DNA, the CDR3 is TGTGCCAGCAGTTTTAGTGGGTGGGGGACTAGCGGGAGTAATGAGCAGTTCTTC. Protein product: CASSFSGWGTSGSNEQFF.

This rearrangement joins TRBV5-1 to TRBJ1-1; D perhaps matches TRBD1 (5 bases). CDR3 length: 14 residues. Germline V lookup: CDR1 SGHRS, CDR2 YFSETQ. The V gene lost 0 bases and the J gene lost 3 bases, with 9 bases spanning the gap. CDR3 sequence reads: CASSLGQRYTEAFF. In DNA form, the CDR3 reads TGCGCCAGCAGCTTGGGACAGCGATACACTGAAGCTTTCTTT.

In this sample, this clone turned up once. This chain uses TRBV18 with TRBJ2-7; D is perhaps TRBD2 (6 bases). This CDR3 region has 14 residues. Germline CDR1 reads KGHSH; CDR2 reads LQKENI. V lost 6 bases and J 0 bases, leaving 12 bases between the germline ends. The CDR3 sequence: CASSRGGNSYEQYF. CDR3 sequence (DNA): TGTGCCAGCTCTCGAGGAGGGAACTCCTACGAGCAGTACTTC.

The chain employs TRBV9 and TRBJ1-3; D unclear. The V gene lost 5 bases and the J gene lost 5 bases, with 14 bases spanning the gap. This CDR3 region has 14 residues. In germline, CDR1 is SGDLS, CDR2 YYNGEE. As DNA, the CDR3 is TGTGCCAGCAGTCCGGGGAGCGGTCGAAACACCATATATTTT. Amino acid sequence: CASSPGSGRNTIYF.

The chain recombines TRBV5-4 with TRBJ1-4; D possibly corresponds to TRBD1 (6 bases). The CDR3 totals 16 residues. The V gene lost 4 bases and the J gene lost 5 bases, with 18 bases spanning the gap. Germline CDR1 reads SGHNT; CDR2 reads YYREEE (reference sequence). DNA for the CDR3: TGTGCCAGCAGCCTGGGGGCTGGGGACGGAAATGAAAAACTGTTTTTT. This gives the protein CASSLGAGDGNEKLFF.

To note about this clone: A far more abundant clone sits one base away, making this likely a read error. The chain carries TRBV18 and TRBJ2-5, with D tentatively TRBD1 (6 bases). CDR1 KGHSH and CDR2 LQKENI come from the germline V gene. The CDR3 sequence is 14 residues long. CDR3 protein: CVSSGTLYQETQYF. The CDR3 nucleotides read TGTGTCAGCTCAGGGACATTGTACCAAGAGACCCAGTACTTC. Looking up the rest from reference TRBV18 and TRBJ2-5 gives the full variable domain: NAGVMQNPRHLVRRRGQEARLRCSPMKGHSHVYWYRQLPEEGLKFMVYLQKENIIDESGMPKERFSAEFPKEGPSILRIQQVVRGDSAAYFCVSSGTLYQETQYFGPGTRLLVL.

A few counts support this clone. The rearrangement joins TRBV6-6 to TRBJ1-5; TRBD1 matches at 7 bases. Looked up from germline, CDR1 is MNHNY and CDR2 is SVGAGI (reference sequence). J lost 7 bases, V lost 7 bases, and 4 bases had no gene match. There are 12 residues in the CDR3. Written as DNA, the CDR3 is TGTGCCAGCAAGGGGGCAGGCCAGCCCCAGCATTTT. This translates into CASKGAGQPQHF.

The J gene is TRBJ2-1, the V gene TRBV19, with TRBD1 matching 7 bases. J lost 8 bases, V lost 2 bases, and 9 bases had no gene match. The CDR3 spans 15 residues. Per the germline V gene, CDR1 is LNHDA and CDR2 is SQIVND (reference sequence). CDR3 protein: CASSIFGRGLDEQFF. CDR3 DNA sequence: TGTGCCAGTAGTATATTCGGCAGGGGGTTGGATGAGCAGTTCTTC.

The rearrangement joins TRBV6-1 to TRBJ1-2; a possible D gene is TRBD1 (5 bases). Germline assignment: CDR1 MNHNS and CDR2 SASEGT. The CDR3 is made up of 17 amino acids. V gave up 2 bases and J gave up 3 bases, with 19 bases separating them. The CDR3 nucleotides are TGTGCCAGCAGTGAAATTTTCGGCGGGGCACTAGACTATGGCTACACCTTC. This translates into CASSEIFGGALDYGYTF.

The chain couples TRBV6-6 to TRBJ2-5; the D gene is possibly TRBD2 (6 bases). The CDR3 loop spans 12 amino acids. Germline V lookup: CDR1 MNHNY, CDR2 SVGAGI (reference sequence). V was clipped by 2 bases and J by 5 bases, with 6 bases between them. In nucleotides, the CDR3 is TGTGCCAGCAGTTACGGGGGGGAGACCCAGTACTTC. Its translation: CASSYGGETQYF.

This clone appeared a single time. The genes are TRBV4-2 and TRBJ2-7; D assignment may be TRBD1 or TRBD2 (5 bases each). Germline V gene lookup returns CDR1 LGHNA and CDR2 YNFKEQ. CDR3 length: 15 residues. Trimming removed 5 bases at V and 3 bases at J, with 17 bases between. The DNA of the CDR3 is TGTGCCAGCAGCTTTGGGGGTCCCATCGGCTACGAGCAGTACTTC. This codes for CASSFGGPIGYEQYF.

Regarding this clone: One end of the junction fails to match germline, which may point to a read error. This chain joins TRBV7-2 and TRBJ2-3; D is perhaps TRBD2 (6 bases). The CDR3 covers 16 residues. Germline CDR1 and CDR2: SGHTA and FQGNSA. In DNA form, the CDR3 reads TGTGCCAGCAACTTAGTAGGAGTAGGGACTCCAGATACGCAGTATTTT. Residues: CASNLVGVGTPDTQYF.

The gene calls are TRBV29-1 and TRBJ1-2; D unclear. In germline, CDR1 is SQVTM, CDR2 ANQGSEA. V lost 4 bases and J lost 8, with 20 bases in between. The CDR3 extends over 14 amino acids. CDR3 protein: CSVAVSVPSRGYTF. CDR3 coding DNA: TGCAGCGTTGCCGTGAGCGTCCCCAGCCGGGGCTACACCTTC.

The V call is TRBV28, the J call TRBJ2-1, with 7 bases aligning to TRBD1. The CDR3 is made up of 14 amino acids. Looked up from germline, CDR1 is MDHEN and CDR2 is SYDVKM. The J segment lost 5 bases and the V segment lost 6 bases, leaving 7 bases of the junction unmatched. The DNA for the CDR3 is TGTGCCAGCAGAACTAGGGGGCTGAACAATGAGCAGTTCTTC. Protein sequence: CASRTRGLNNEQFF.

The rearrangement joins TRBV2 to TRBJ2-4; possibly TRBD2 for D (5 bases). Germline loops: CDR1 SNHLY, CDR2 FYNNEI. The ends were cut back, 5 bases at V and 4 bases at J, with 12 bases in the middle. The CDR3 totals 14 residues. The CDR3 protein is CASSSLGGKNIQYF. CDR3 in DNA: TGTGCCAGCAGTTCTTTGGGCGGGAAAAACATTCAGTACTTC.

This chain's CDR3 is CASSPGGGIYDTQYF. The CDR3 DNA reads TGCGCCAGCAGCCCCGGGGGCGGGATCTACGATACGCAGTATTTT. The rearrangement links TRBV5-1 to TRBJ2-3; D is possibly TRBD1 or TRBD2 (6 bases each). The CDR3 totals 15 residues. Germline CDR1 reads SGHRS; CDR2 reads YFSETQ. Trimming shortened V by 4 bases and J by 6 bases, and 18 bases separated the two germline ends.

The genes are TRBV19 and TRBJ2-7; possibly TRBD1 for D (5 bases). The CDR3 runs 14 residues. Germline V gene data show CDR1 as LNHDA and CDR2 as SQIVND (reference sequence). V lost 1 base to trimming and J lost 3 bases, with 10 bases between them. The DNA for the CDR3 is TGTGCCAGTAGTATAGCAGGGAAGAACTACGAGCAGTACTTC. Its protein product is CASSIAGKNYEQYF. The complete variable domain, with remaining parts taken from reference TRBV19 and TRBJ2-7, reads DGGITQSPKYLFRKEGQNVTLSCEQNLNHDAMYWYRQDPGQGLRLIYYSQIVNDFQKGDIAEGYSVSREKKESFPLTVTSAQKNPTAFYLCASSIAGKNYEQYFGPGTRLTVT.

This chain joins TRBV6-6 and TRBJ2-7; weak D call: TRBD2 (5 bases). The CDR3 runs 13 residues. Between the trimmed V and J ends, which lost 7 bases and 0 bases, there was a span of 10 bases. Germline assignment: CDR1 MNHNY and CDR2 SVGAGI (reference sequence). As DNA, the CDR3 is TGTGCCAGCAACGGCGGGCCCTCCTACGAGCAGTACTTC. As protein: CASNGGPSYEQYF.

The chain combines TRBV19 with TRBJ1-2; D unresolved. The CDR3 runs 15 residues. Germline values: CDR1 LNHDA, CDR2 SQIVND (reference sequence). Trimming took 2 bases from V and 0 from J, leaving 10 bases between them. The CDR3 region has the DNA TGTGCCAGTAGTATACAGGACTCGGCTAACTATGGCTACACCTTC. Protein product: CASSIQDSANYGYTF.

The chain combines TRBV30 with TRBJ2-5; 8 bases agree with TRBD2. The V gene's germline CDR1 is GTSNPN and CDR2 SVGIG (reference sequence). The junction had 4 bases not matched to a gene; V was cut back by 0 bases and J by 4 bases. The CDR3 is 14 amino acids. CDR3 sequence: CAWSVRSGRETQYF. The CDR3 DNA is TGTGCCTGGAGTGTACGCAGCGGGAGAGAGACCCAGTACTTC.

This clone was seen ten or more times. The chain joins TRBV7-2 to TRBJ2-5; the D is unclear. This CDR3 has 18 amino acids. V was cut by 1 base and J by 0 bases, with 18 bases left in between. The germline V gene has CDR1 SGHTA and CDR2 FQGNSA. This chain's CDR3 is CASSLELALEWYQETQYF. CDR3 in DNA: TGTGCCAGCAGCTTAGAATTGGCGCTTGAGTGGTACCAAGAGACCCAGTACTTC. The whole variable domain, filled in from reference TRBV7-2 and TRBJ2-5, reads GAGVSQSPSNKVTEKGKDVELRCDPISGHTALYWYRQSLGQGLEFLIYFQGNSAPDKSGLPSDRFSAERTGGSVSTLTIQRTQQEDSAVYLCASSLELALEWYQETQYFGPGTRLLVL.

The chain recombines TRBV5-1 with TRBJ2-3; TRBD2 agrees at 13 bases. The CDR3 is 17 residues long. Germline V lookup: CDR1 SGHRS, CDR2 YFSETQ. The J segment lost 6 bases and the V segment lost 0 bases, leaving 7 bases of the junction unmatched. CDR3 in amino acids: CASSLELAGGAGDTQYF. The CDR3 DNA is TGCGCCAGCAGCTTGGAACTAGCGGGAGGGGCGGGGGATACGCAGTATTTT.

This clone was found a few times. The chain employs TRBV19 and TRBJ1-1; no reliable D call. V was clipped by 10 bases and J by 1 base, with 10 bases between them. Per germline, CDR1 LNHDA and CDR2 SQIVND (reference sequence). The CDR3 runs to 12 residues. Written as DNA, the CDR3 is TGTGCCACCCGCCCTTCGAACACTGAAGCTTTCTTT. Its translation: CATRPSNTEAFF.